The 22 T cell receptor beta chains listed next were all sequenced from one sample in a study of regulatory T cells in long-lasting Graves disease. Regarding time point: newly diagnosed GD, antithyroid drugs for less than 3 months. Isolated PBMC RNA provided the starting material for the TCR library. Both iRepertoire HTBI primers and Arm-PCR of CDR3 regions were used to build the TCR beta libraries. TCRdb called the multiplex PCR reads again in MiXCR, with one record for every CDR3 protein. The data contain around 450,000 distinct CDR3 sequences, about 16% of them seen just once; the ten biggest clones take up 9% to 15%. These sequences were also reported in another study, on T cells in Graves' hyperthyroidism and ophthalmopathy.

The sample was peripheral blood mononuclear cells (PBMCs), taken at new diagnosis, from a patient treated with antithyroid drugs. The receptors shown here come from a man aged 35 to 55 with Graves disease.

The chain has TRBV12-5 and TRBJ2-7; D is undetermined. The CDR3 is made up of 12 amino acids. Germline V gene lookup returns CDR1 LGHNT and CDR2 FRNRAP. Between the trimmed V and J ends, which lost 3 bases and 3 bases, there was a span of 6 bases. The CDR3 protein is CASGFLYYEQYF. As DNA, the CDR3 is TGTGCTAGTGGTTTTTTATACTACGAGCAGTACTTC. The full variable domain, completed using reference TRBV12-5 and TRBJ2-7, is DARVTQTPRHKVTEMGQEVTMRCQPILGHNTVFWYRQTMMQGLELLAYFRNRAPLDDSGMPKDRFSAEMPDATLATLKIQPSEPRDSAVYFCASGFLYYEQYFGPGTRLTVT.

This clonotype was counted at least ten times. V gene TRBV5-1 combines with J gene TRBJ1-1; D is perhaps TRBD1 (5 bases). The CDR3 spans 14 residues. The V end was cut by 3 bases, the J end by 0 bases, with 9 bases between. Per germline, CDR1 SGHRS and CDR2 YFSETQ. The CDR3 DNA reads TGCGCCAGCAGCTCTTCGACAGTGAACACTGAAGCTTTCTTT. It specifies CASSSSTVNTEAFF. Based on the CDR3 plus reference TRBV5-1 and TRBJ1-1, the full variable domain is KAGVTQTPRYLIKTRGQQVTLSCSPISGHRSVSWYQQTPGQGLQFLFEYFSETQRNKGNFPGRFSGRQFSNSRSEMNVSTLELGDSALYLCASSSSTVNTEAFFGQGTRLTVV.

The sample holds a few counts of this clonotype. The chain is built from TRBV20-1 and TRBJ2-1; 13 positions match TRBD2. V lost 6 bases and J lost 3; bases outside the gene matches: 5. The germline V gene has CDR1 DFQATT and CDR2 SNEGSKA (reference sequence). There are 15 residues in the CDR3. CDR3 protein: CSAGLAGEDYNEQFF. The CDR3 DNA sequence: TGCAGTGCAGGACTAGCGGGAGAGGACTACAATGAGCAGTTCTTC.

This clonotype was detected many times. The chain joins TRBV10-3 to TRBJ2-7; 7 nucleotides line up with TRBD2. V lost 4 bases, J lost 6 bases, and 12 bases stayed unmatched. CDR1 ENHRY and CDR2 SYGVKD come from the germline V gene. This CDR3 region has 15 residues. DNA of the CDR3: TGTGCCATCAGTGCGGGGGGAGGGCCGTCGGGCGAGCAGTACTTC. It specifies CAISAGGGPSGEQYF.

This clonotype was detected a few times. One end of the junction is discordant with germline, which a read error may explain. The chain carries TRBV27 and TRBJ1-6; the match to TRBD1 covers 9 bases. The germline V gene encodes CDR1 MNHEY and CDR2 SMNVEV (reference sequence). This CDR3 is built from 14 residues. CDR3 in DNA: TGTGCCAGCAGCTGGGACAGGGCTAATTCACCCTTCCACTTT. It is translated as CASSWDRANSPFHF.

The DNA of the CDR3 is TGTGCCAGCAGCCAGGCTAGCAATCAGCCCCAGCATTTT. Translated: CASSQASNQPQHF. This sequence joins TRBV9 and TRBJ1-5; unclear D gene. V was cut by 4 bases and J by 0 bases, with 5 bases left in between. From germline, CDR1 is SGDLS and CDR2 YYNGEE. CDR3 length: 13 amino acids.

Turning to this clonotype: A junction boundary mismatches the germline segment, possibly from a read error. The CDR3 here is CASRPDRAPGDTIYF. The CDR3 DNA reads as TGTGCCAGCAGACCGGACAGGGCCCCTGGAGACACCATATATTTT. The chain uses TRBV27 and TRBJ1-3, with 8 bases lining up with TRBD1. Germline CDR1 and CDR2: MNHEY and SMNVEV (reference sequence). The CDR3 is 15 amino acids.

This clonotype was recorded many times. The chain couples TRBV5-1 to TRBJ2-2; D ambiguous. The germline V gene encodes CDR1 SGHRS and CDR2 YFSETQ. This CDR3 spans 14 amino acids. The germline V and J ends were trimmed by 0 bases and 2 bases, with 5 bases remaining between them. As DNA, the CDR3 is TGCGCCAGCAGCTTGGGGACCAACACCGGGGAGCTGTTTTTT. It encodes CASSLGTNTGELFF.

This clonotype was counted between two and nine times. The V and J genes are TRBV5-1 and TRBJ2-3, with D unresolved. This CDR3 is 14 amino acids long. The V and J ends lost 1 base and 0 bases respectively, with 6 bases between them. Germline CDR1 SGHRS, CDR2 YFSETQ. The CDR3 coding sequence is TGCGCCAGCAGCTTGTCCCCTAGCACAGATACGCAGTATTTT. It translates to CASSLSPSTDTQYF.

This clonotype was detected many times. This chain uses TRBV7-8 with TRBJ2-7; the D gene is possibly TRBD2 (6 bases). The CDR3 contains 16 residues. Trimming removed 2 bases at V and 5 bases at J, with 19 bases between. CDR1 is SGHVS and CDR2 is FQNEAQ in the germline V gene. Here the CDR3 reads CASSLRFYGRVDEQYF. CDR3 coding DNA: TGTGCCAGCAGCTTAAGGTTTTACGGGAGAGTCGACGAGCAGTACTTC.

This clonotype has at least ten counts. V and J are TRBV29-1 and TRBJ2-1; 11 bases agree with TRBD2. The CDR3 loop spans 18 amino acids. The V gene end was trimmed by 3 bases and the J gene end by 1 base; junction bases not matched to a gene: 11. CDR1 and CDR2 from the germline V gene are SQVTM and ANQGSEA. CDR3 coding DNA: TGCAGCGTTGAGTTACTTCCCGGGACTAGCGGTTCCTACAATGAGCAGTTCTTC. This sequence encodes CSVELLPGTSGSYNEQFF.

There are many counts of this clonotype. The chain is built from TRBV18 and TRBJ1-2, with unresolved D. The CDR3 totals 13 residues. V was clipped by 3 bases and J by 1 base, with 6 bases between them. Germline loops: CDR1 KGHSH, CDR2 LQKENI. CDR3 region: CASSPDVNYGYTF. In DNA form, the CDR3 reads TGTGCCAGCTCACCGGACGTTAACTATGGCTACACCTTC.

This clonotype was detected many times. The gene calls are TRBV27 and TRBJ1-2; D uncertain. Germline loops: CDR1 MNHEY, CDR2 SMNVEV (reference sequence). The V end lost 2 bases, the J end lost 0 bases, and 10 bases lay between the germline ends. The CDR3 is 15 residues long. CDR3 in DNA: TGTGCCAGCAGTTTAACGGGTACCACTAACTATGGCTACACCTTC. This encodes CASSLTGTTNYGYTF.

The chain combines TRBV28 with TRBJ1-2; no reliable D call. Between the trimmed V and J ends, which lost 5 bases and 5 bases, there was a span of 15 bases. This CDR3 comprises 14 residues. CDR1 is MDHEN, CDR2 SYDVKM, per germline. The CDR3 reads CASSDSGSKYGYTF. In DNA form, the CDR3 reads TGTGCCAGCAGTGACTCCGGGTCGAAATATGGCTACACCTTC.

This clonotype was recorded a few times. The CDR3 here is CASSDAGTAGVWSGEQYF. The CDR3 DNA reads as TGTGCCAGCTCAGACGCCGGGACAGCCGGCGTCTGGTCGGGCGAGCAGTACTTC. This sequence joins TRBV18 and TRBJ2-7; 7 nucleotides match TRBD1. Germline V gene lookup returns CDR1 KGHSH and CDR2 LQKENI. Trimming took 5 bases from V and 6 from J; bases not matched to a gene: 22. The CDR3 sequence is 18 residues long.

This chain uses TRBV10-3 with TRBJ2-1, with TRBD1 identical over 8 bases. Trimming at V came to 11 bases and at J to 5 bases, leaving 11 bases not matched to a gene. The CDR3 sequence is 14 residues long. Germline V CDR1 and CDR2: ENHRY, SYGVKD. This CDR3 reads CAAKGQGADNEQFF. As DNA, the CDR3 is TGTGCCGCCAAAGGGCAGGGGGCTGACAATGAGCAGTTCTTC.

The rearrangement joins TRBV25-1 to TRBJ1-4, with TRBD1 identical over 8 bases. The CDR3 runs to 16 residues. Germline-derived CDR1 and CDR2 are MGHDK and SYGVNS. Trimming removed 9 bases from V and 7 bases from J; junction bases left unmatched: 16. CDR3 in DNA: TGTGCCAGTGCACCGGGACAGGACTCTAGGACTGAAAAACTGTTTTTT. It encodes CASAPGQDSRTEKLFF.

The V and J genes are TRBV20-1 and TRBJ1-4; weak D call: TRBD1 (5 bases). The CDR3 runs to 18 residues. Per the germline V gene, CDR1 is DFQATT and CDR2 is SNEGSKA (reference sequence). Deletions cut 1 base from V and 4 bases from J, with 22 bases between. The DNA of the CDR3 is TGCAGTGCTAGAGCTTCCTCCGGGACCGCCGGCCATAATGAAAAACTGTTTTTT. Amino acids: CSARASSGTAGHNEKLFF.

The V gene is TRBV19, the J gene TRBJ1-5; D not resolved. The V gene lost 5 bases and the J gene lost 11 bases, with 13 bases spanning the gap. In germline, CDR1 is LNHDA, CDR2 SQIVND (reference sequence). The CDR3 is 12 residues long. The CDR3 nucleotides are TGTGCCAGTAGTTCTCCTGTTCGGGCCCAGCATTTT. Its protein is CASSSPVRAQHF.

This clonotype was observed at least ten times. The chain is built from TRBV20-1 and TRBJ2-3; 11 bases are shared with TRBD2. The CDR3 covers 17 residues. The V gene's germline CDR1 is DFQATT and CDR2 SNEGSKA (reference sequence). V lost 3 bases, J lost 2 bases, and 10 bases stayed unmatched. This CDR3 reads CSARDLRLAGPTDTQYF. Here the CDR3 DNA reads TGCAGTGCTAGGGATTTACGACTAGCGGGACCCACAGATACGCAGTATTTT.

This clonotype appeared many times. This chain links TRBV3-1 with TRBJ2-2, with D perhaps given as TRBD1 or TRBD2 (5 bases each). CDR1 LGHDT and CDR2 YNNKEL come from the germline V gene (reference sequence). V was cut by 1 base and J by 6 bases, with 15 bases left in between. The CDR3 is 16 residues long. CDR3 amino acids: CASSQAGAGPAGELFF. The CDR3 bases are TGTGCCAGCAGCCAAGCTGGGGCGGGTCCCGCCGGGGAGCTGTTTTTT.

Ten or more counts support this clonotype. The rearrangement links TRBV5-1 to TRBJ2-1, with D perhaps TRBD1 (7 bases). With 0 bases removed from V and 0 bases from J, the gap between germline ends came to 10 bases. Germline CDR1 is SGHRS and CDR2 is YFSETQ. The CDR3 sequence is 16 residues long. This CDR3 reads CASSLVQGGSYNEQFF. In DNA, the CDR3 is TGCGCCAGCAGCTTGGTTCAGGGGGGCTCCTACAATGAGCAGTTCTTC.